The sequence of this TCR beta chain was determined in a study of CD8+ T cells in alopecia areata. Study information: Oral tofacitinib (5 to 10 mg twice daily) was administered to treated patients.

CDR3 length equals 15 residues. Germline V gene sequence: CDR1 MNHNY, CDR2 SVGAGI (reference sequence). Trimming removed 10 bases at V and 5 bases at J, with 20 bases between. In this sample, this clone turned up a few times. Extraction of RNA preceded its reverse transcription into cDNA, which served as the sequencing template. Data came from immunoSEQ multiplex PCR; TCRdb stores just in-frame clones and leaves some out. Of over 150,000 clones in the sample, around three fifths were seen once. Material: CD4+ T cells sorted from blood, obtained at week 0. The rearrangement links TRBV6-6 to TRBJ1-4; a weak D match, TRBD1 (5 bases). This clonotype originated in a human donor with alopecia areata. DNA for the CDR3: TGTGCCACCCTCGCTTTGGGGGGTGGAAATGAAAAACTGTTTTTT. It codes for CATLALGGGNEKLFF.